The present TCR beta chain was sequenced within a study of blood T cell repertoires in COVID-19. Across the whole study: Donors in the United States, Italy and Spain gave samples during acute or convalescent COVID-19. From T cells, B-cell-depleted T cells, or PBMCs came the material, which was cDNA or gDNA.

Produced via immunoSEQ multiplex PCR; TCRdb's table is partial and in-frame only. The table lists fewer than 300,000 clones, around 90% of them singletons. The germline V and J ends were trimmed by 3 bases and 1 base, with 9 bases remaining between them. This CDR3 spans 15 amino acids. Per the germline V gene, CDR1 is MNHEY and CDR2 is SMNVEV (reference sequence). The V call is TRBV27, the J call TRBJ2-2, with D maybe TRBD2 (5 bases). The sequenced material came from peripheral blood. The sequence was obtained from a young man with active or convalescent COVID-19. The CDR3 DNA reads TGTGCCAGCAGTTTCCTAGGAGGGAACACCGGGGAGCTGTTTTTT. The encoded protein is CASSFLGGNTGELFF.